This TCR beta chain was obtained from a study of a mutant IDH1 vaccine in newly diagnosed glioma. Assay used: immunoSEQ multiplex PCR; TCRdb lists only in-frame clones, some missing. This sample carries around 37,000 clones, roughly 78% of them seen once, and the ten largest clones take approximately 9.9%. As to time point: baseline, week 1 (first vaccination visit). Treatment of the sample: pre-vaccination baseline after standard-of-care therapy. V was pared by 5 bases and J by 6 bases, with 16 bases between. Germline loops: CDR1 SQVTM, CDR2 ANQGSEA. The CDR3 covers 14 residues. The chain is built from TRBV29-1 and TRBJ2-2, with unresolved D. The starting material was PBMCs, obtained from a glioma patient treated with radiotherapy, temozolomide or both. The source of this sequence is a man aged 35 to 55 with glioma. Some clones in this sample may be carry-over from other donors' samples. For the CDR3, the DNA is TGCAGCGTTTTTCGTGCCCCGCGATCCGGGGAGCTGTTTTTT. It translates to CSVFRAPRSGELFF.